This T cell receptor beta chain comes out of a study of cytomegalovirus exposure and HLA in healthy donors. As concerns this clone: Its target is unknown.

V shed 4 bases and J shed 3 bases, with 13 bases lying between them. The CDR3 sequence is 15 residues long. In germline, CDR1 is SGHDT, CDR2 YYEEEE. Both 60 Vbeta primers and 13 Jbeta primers went into the PCR. Method: immunoSEQ multiplex PCR; TCRdb's copy keeps in-frame clones and lacks some. Counted here are about 110,000 clones, 65% to 75% occurring once; the ten biggest clones make up 4% to 5.5%. Study-wide results and limits: TCR beta sequences reportedly predicted the HLA-A and HLA-B alleles of most subjects accurately.

The specimen was PBMCs. V usage is TRBV5-6 and J usage is TRBJ1-4; D not resolved. This receptor was identified in a man younger than 45 in good health and CMV-seropositive. This CDR3 reads CASSALGVSNEKLFF. The CDR3 coding sequence is TGTGCCAGCAGCGCGCTAGGTGTCTCTAATGAAAAACTGTTTTTT. The full variable domain, its missing parts supplied by reference TRBV5-6 and TRBJ1-4, is DAGVTQSPTHLIKTRGQQVTLRCSPKSGHDTVSWYQQALGQGPQFIFQYYEEEERQRGNFPDRFSGHQFPNYSSELNVNALLLGDSALYLCASSALGVSNEKLFFGSGTQLSVL.